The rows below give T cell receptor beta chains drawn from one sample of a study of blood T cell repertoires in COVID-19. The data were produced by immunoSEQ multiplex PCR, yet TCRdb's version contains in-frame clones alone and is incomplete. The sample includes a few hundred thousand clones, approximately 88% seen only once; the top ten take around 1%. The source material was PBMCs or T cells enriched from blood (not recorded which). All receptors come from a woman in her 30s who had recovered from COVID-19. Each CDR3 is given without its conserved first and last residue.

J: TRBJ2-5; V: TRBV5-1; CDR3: ASFNRGAQY
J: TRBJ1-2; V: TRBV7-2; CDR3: ASSPRQGMGGYGYT
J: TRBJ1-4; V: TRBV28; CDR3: ASSPTGRLF
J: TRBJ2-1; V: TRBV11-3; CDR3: ASSLGGSRDEQF
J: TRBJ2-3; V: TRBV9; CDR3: ASSVVGQGALQAQY
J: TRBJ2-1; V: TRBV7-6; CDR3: ASSSPHRVNEQF
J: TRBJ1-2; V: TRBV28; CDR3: ASSLGAGTNYGYT
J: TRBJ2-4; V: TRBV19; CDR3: ASSIGSSGRIDIQY
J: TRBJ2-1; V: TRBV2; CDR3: ASSEGGLIYNEQF
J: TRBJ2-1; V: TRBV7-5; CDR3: VRSRLTGGVCNEQF
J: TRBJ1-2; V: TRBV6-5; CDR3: ASSYGQAYGYT
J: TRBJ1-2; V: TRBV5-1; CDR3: ASSPGQDLYGYT
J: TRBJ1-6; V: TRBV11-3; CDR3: ASSLGQFGNSPLH
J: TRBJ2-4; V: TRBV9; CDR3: ASSVSVAKNIQY
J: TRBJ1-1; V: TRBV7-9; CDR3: ASSLVGTGEGTEAF
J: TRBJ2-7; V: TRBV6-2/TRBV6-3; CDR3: ASSYPTSGTGTFGQY
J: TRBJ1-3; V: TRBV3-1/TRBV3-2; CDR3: ASSQFRGDFGNTIY
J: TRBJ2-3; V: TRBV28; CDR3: ASRGVPLPDTQY
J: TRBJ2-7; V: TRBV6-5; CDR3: ASRTGSSSYEQY
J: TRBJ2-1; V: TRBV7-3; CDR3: ASSSEPGLDYNEQF
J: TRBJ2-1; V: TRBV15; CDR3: ATSLSGMDSYNEQF
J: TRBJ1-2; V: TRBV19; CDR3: ASIHTRGQIYGYT